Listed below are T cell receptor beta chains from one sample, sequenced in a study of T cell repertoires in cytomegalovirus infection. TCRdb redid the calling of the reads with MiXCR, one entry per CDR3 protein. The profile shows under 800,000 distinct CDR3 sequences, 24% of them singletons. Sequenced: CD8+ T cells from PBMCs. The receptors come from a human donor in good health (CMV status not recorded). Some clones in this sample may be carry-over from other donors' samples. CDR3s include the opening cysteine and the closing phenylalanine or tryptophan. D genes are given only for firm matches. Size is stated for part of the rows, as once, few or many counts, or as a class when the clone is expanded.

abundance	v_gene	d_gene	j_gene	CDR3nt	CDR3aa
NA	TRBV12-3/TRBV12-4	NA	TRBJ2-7	TGTGCCAGCAGTCCGGGGGACAGTTTCTACGAGCAGTACTTC	CASSPGDSFYEQYF
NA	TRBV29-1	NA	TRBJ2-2	TGCAGCGTTGACGCCGGGGGCGGGGAGCTGTTTTTT	CSVDAGGGELFF
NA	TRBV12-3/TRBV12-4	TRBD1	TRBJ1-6	TGTGCCAGCAGCCACGGGACAGGGATTATCTCACCCCTCCACTTT	CASSHGTGIISPLHF
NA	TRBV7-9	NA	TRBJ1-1	TGTGCCAGCAGCTCCCAGAGGACAGAGAACACTGAAGCTTTCTTT	CASSSQRTENTEAFF
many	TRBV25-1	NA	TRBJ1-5	TGTGCCAGCAGTGAACCTTATAGCAATCAGCCCCAGCATTTT	CASSEPYSNQPQHF
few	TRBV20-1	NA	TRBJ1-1	TGCAGTGCTGGCCTTTTGGGCACTGAAGCTTTCTTT	CSAGLLGTEAFF
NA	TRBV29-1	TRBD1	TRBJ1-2	TGCAGCGTTCAAGGGACAGGGTATGGCTACACCTTC	CSVQGTGYGYTF
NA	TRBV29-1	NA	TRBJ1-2	TGCAGCGTTCCGGGGGGATCCTATGGCTACACCTTC	CSVPGGSYGYTF
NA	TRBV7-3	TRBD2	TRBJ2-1	TGTGCCAGCAGCTCCCTAGCGGGGAAGTCCTACAATGAGCAGTTCTTC	CASSSLAGKSYNEQFF
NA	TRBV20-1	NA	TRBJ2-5	TGCAGTGCTAGAGGGGTCCCGCAGGGGAAGACCCAGTACTTC	CSARGVPQGKTQYF
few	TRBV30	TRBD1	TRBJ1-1	TGTGCCTGGCCCTTGTCGGGACAGCTAACTGAAGCTTTCTTT	CAWPLSGQLTEAFF
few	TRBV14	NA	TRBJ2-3	TGTGCCAGCAGCCAAGTTACAGGACCCCGCACAGATACGCAGTATTTT	CASSQVTGPRTDTQYF
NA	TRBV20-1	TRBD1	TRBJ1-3	TGCAGTGCCTCCTCCGGGACAGGGGCTGGAAACACCATATATTTT	CSASSGTGAGNTIYF
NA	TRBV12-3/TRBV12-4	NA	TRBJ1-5	TGTGCCAGCAGTTGGGCGCTTAGCAATCAGCCCCAGCATTTT	CASSWALSNQPQHF
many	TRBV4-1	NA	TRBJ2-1	TGCGCCAGCAGCCAAGATATGGTGGGGGATACCTACAATGAGCAGTTCTTC	CASSQDMVGDTYNEQFF
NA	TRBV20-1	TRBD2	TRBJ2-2	TGCAGTGCCGAGGGAGGGGTTCCGCGGGGGGGCCCCGGGGAGCTGTTTTTT	CSAEGGVPRGGPGELFF
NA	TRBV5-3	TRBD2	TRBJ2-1	TGTGCCAGCAGCATAGCGGGGGGGCCTAGCTATGAGCAGTTCTTC	CASSIAGGPSYEQFF
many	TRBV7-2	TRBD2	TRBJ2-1	TGTGCCAGCGCCGTCACGGGGGGGGGGTACGAGCAGTTCTTC	CASAVTGGGYEQFF
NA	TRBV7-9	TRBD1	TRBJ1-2	TGTGCCAGCAGCCCTCCCCCCCGGGACAGAACGTATGGCTACACCTTC	CASSPPPRDRTYGYTF
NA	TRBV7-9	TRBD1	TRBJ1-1	TGTGCCAGCTTACTATGGACAGGGCAGAACACTGAAGCTTTCTTT	CASLLWTGQNTEAFF
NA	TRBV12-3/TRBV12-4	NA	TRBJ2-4	TGTGCCAGCAGTCGGTCGGGGGGGACAGCTATCAGCAAAAACATTCAGTACTTC	CASSRSGGTAISKNIQYF
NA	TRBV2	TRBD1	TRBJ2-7	TGTGCCAGCAGTGAATACAGGGGGCTGGAGTTC	CASSEYRGLEF
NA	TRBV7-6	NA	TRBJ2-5	TGTGCCAGCAGCTCCACGGGGACGGTAGGGACCCAGTACTTC	CASSSTGTVGTQYF
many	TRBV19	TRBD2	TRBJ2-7	TGTGCCAGTAGTCCCCGGGGAGGGACTTACGAGCAGTACTTC	CASSPRGGTYEQYF
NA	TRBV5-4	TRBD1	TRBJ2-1	TGTGCCAGCAGCGCCGGGACAGGGGCGAATGAGCAGTTCTTC	CASSAGTGANEQFF
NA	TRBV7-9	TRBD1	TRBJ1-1	TGTGCCAGCAGCCCTGACAGGGGGCGAAACACTGAAGCTTTCTTT	CASSPDRGRNTEAFF
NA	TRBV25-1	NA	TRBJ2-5	TGTGCCAGCAGTGAGGGCCCCACAGGGAGGGAGACCCAGTACTTC	CASSEGPTGRETQYF
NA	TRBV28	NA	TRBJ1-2	TGTGCCAGCAGTTTTTCCTACTTGACGGGGAGGGATGGCTACACCTTC	CASSFSYLTGRDGYTF
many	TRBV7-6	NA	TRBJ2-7	TGTGCCAGCAGCTTGGGGACCCGGGACGAGCAGTACTTC	CASSLGTRDEQYF
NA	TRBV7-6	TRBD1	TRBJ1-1	TGTGCCAGCAGCTTAGCGGACAGGGGGACCACTGAAGCTTTCTTT	CASSLADRGTTEAFF
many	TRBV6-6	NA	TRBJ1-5	TGTGCCAGCAGGCTTGAGCGTAATAGCAATCAGCCCCAGCATTTT	CASRLERNSNQPQHF
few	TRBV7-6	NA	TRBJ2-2	TGTGCCAGCAGCACCACGACGGAGCTGTTTTTT	CASSTTTELFF
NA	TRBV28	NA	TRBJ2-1	TGTGCCAGCAGTTTCCCCTCCCGACAGGCCCCCACGGTTGTATACAATGAGCAGTTCTTC	CASSFPSRQAPTVVYNEQFF
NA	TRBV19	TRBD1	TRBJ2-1	TGTGCCAGTAGTATCCGGGGCCAGGACAGGGCGAACTACAATGAGCAGTTCTTC	CASSIRGQDRANYNEQFF
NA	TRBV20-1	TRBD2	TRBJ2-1	TGCAGTGCTTTTCTAGCGGGGGTTGCCAATGAGCAGTTCTTC	CSAFLAGVANEQFF
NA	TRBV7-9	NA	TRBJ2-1	TGTGCCAGCAGCTTGTCTGCGGGACGCTCCTACAATGAGCAGTTCTTC	CASSLSAGRSYNEQFF
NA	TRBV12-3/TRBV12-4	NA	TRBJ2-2	TGTGCCAGCAGTTCGAGGGAGCTGTTTTTT	CASSSRELFF
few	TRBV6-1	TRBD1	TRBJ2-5	TGTGCCAGCAGTTACCCCACGGACAGGGATGACCAAGAGACCCAGTACTTC	CASSYPTDRDDQETQYF
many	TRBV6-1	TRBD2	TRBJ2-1	TGTGCCAGCAGCCCTCGCGGGACTAGGCGTGGGAATGAGCAGTTCTTC	CASSPRGTRRGNEQFF
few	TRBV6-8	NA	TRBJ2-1	TGTGCCAGCAGTACAGAGAGAGCCGGGGGTCACAATGAGCAGTTCTTC	CASSTERAGGHNEQFF
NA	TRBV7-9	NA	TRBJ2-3	TGTGCCAGCAGCTCGAAAGGATGGGGGAGCACAGATACGCAGTATTTT	CASSSKGWGSTDTQYF
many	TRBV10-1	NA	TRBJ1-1	TGCGCCAGCAGTGAGATCAGGACGGCTGAAGCTTTCTTT	CASSEIRTAEAFF
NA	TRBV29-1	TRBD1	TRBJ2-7	TGCAGCGTACCGGGACAGGGCTACGAGCAGTACTTC	CSVPGQGYEQYF
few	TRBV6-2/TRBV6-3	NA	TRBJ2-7	TGTGCCAGCAGTTACATCCAGGACCCATCGAGAGAGCAGTACTTC	CASSYIQDPSREQYF
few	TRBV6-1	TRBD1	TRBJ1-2	TGTGCCAGCAGTTCGGACAGGGGGCACCGGTATGGCTACACCTTC	CASSSDRGHRYGYTF
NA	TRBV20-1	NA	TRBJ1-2	TGCAGTGCCGAAGGTGGCTACACCTTC	CSAEGGYTF
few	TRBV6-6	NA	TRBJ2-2	TGTGCCAGCAGTTACTCGATAGTTCTGGCCAGCTCGAACACCGGGGAGCTGTTTTTT	CASSYSIVLASSNTGELFF
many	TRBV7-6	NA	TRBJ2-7	TGTGCCAGCAGCCCGCCGGGGGAGGTCCACTCCTACGAGCAGTACTTC	CASSPPGEVHSYEQYF
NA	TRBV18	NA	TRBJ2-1	TGTGCCAGCTCACCATACGGTTACAATGAGCAGTTCTTC	CASSPYGYNEQFF
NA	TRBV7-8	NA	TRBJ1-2	TGTGCCAGCACCCCCTCCGGATCCCTCCTTTATGGCTACACCTTC	CASTPSGSLLYGYTF
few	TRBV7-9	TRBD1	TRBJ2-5	TGTGCCAGCAGCCCTAGACAGGGGGAGACCCAGTACTTC	CASSPRQGETQYF
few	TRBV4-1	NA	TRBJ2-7	TGCGCCAGCAGCGCCGGACAGCCCGAGCAGTACTTC	CASSAGQPEQYF
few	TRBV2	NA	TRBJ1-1	TGTGCCAGCCCCGTCAGAGGGTCACACACTGAAGCTTTCTTT	CASPVRGSHTEAFF
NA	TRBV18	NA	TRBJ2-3	TGTGCCAGCTCGGTCGACTACTACACAGATACGCAGTATTTT	CASSVDYYTDTQYF
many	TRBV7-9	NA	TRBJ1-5	TGTGCCAGCAGCGCAACTGGGACGGAAGATCAGCCCCAGCATTTT	CASSATGTEDQPQHF